A single sample is the source of the 13 T cell receptor beta chains below, sequenced in a study of shared clonotypes between healthy human individuals. The protocol was immunoSEQ multiplex PCR, while the TCRdb copy is restricted to in-frame clones and leaves out a portion. Altogether about 2.1 million clones are present, 85% to 95% being singletons, with the ten largest covering approximately 1.6%. CD45RO-negative, CCR7-selected cells formed the naive CD8 fraction, which excluded terminally differentiated effector memory CD45RA+ cells. The sequenced sample was naive CD8+ T cells from PBMCs. The source is a young man in good health. Some clones in this sample may be carry-over from other donors' samples.

The genes are TRBV5-5 and TRBJ2-5; 7 bases map to TRBD1. The germline V gene encodes CDR1 SGHKS and CDR2 YYEKEE (reference sequence). This CDR3 spans 15 amino acids. V shed 2 bases and J 2 bases; nucleotides not matched to a gene: 6. The DNA of the CDR3 is TGTGCCAGCAGCTTATGGACAGGTGGGCAAGAGACCCAGTACTTC. As protein: CASSLWTGGQETQYF.

The V and J genes are TRBV11-3 and TRBJ2-2, with 11 nucleotides matching TRBD1. Losses at the gene ends were 5 bases for V and 7 bases for J; bases not matched to a gene: 9. CDR1 and CDR2 from the germline V gene are SGHNT and YENEEA. The CDR3 runs 16 residues. The CDR3: CASSPERTGGLGELFF. CDR3 in DNA: TGTGCCAGCAGCCCCGAAAGGACAGGGGGCCTCGGGGAGCTGTTTTTT.

J is TRBJ2-7 and V is TRBV27, with TRBD1 matching over 8 bases. The germline V gene has CDR1 MNHEY and CDR2 SMNVEV (reference sequence). After removal of 6 bases from V and 0 bases from J, the junction contained 4 bases not matched to a gene. This CDR3 comprises 14 residues. The CDR3: CASSPGGNSYEQYF. DNA for the CDR3: TGTGCCAGCAGCCCAGGGGGCAACTCCTACGAGCAGTACTTC.

The V call is TRBV6-5, the J call TRBJ2-7; either TRBD1 or TRBD2 may fit D (5 bases each). Trimming left V 2 bases short and J 6 bases short, with 11 bases between. The CDR3 consists of 13 residues. Looked up from germline, CDR1 is MNHEY and CDR2 is SVGAGI. CDR3 residues: CASSYPGPGEQYF. CDR3 nucleotide sequence: TGTGCCAGCAGTTACCCGGGGCCTGGCGAGCAGTACTTC.

V and J are TRBV29-1 and TRBJ1-2, with 7 positions matching TRBD1. V shed 6 bases and J 2 bases; nucleotides not matched to a gene: 6. In germline, CDR1 is SQVTM, CDR2 ANQGSEA. This CDR3 contains 13 residues. CDR3 nucleotides: TGCAGCGTGGCCGGACAGGAGAACTATGGCTACACCTTC. Translation gives CSVAGQENYGYTF.

The chain has TRBV9 and TRBJ2-2; D may be TRBD1 (6 bases). The CDR3 sequence is 16 residues long. Per the germline V gene, CDR1 is SGDLS and CDR2 is YYNGEE. The V and J ends lost 0 bases and 4 bases respectively, with 13 bases between them. This CDR3 is CASSVGTGTSTGELFF. The CDR3 region has the DNA TGTGCCAGCAGCGTAGGAACAGGGACGAGCACCGGGGAGCTGTTTTTT.

The J gene is TRBJ2-1, the V gene TRBV7-3; D could derive from TRBD1 or TRBD2 (6 bases each). Germline V CDR1 and CDR2: SGHTA, FQGTGA. V lost 1 base, J lost 0 bases, and 16 bases lay in between. The CDR3 has 18 residues. Here the CDR3 reads CASSLKGGLPSSYNEQFF. In DNA, the CDR3 is TGTGCCAGCAGCTTAAAGGGGGGACTTCCCAGCTCCTACAATGAGCAGTTCTTC.

The genes are TRBV7-6 and TRBJ2-7; D is undetermined. Germline CDR1 and CDR2: SGHVS and FNYEAQ. V was cut by 6 bases and J by 4 bases, with 13 bases left in between. The CDR3 sequence is 13 residues long. The chain's CDR3 is CASSWSRQYEQYF. The CDR3 DNA reads TGTGCCAGCAGTTGGTCTCGTCAGTACGAGCAGTACTTC.

The chain couples TRBV12-2 to TRBJ1-2. TRBV12-2 is a pseudogene locus. The CDR3 contains 16 residues. For the CDR3, the DNA is TGTGCAAGTCGCTTAGCTGGGGCAGGGACGATTTATGGCTACACCTTC. Residues: CASRLAGAGTIYGYTF.

This clone was picked up one time. The chain uses TRBV9 and TRBJ2-7; maybe TRBD1 (5 bases). The CDR3 contains 15 residues. With 1 base removed from V and 7 bases from J, the gap between germline ends came to 18 bases. Looked up from germline, CDR1 is SGDLS and CDR2 is YYNGEE. The CDR3 DNA sequence: TGTGCCAGCAGCGTACAGGGATCCCCCTTAGGAGAGCAGTACTTC. Translated: CASSVQGSPLGEQYF.

This clone showed up just a few times. V is TRBV5-4 and J is TRBJ1-1; TRBD1 agrees at 7 bases. V gave up 0 bases and J gave up 0 bases; unmatched junction bases: 5. The CDR3 length is 16 residues. In germline, CDR1 is SGHNT, CDR2 YYREEE (reference sequence). The CDR3 sequence is CASSLGRGTMNTEAFF. In nucleotides, the CDR3 is TGTGCCAGCAGCTTGGGCAGGGGGACGATGAACACTGAAGCTTTCTTT. The whole variable domain, remainder taken from reference TRBV5-4 and TRBJ1-1, is ETGVTQSPTHLIKTRGQQVTLRCSSQSGHNTVSWYQQALGQGPQFIFQYYREEENGRGNFPPRFSGLQFPNYSSELNVNALELDDSALYLCASSLGRGTMNTEAFFGQGTRLTVV.

The chain combines TRBV28 with TRBJ2-5, with TRBD2 matching 10 bases. Germline V lookup: CDR1 MDHEN, CDR2 SYDVKM. V trimming: 3 bases; J trimming: 5 bases; junction bases outside the gene matches: 12. The CDR3 sequence is 17 residues long. CDR3 protein: CASSFRASGRSTETQYF. CDR3 coding DNA: TGTGCCAGCAGTTTCCGGGCTAGCGGGAGATCTACTGAGACCCAGTACTTC. Looking up the rest from reference TRBV28 and TRBJ2-5 gives the full variable domain: DVKVTQSSRYLVKRTGEKVFLECVQDMDHENMFWYRQDPGLGLRLIYFSYDVKMKEKGDIPEGYSVSREKKERFSLILESASTNQTSMYLCASSFRASGRSTETQYFGPGTRLLVL.

The chain couples TRBV25-1 to TRBJ2-5; 7 nucleotides align to TRBD2. CDR1 MGHDK and CDR2 SYGVNS come from the germline V gene. The CDR3 consists of 12 residues. The ends lost 5 bases at V and 7 bases at J; junction bases unmatched: 4. The CDR3 here is CASSSREATQYF. The CDR3 DNA follows: TGTGCCAGCAGTTCCCGGGAGGCGACCCAGTACTTC.